This paragraph reports one T cell receptor beta chain. Its specificity is not known. The data derive from a study of cytomegalovirus exposure and HLA in healthy donors. Study-level findings and limits: Most observed TCR sequences were rare, whereas some public TCRs were detected in many donors. Confirmation in vitro established that three CMV-associated chains were specific for CMV antigens. TCR beta V- and J-gene trimming was later associated with a missense DCLRE1C variant.

CDR1 and CDR2 from the germline V gene are SGHRS and YFSETQ. V was trimmed by 4 bases and J by 3 bases, leaving 10 bases between them. The CDR3 consists of 14 residues. With 60 Vbeta and 13 Jbeta primers, the PCR was carried out. The repertoire was sequenced with immunoSEQ multiplex PCR; TCRdb's copy has only in-frame clones and lacks some. The repertoire holds roughly 150,000 clones, with 73% as singletons. The receptor was isolated from a woman between 18 and 30 years old in good health and CMV-seropositive. The sequencing input was PBMCs. V and J are TRBV5-1 and TRBJ1-4; TRBD1 might be the D (6 bases). The CDR3: CASSLQGPNEKLFF. In DNA form, the CDR3 reads TGCGCCAGCAGCCTACAGGGTCCTAATGAAAAACTGTTTTTT.